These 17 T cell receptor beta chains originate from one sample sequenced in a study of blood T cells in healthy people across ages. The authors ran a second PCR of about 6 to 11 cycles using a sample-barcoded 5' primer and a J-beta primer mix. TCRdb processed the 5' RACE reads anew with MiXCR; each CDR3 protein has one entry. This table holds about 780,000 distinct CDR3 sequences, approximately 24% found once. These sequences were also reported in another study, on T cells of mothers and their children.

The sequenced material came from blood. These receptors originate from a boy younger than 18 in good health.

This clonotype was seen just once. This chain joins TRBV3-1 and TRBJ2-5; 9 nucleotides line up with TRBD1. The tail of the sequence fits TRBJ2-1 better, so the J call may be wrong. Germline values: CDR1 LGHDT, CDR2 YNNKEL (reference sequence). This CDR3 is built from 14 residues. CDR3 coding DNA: TGTGCCAGCAGCCAGATGGACAGGGGCCAAGAGCAGTTCTTC. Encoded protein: CASSQMDRGQEQFF.

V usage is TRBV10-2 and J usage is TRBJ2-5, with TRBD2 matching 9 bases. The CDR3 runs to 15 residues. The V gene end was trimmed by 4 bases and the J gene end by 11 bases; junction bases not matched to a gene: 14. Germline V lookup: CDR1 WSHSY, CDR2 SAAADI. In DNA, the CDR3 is TGCGCCAGCAGTGGTAGCGGGGGACAAATGGGGGAGCAGTACTTC. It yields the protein CASSGSGGQMGEQYF.

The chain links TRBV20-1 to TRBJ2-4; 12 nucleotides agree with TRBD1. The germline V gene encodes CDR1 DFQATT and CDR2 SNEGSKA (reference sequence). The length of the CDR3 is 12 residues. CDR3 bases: TGCGGGGGGACAGGGGGCCAAAACATTCAGTACTTC. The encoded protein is CGGTGGQNIQYF.

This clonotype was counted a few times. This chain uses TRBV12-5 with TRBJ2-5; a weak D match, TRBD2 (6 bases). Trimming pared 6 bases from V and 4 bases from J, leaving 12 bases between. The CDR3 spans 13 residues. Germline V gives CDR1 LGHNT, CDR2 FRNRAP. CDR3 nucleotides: TGTGCTAGTGGCCCCTCCGGGGGAGAGACCCAGTACTTC. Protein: CASGPSGGETQYF.

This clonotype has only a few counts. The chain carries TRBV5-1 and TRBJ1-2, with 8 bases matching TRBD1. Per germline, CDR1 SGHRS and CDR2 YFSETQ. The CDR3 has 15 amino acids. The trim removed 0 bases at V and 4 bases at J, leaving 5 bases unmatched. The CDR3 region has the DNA TGCGCCAGCAGCTTGGCCGAGGGACAGGCCTATGGCTACACCTTC. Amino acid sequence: CASSLAEGQAYGYTF. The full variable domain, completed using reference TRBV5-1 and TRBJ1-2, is KAGVTQTPRYLIKTRGQQVTLSCSPISGHRSVSWYQQTPGQGLQFLFEYFSETQRNKGNFPGRFSGRQFSNSRSEMNVSTLELGDSALYLCASSLAEGQAYGYTFGSGTRLTVV.

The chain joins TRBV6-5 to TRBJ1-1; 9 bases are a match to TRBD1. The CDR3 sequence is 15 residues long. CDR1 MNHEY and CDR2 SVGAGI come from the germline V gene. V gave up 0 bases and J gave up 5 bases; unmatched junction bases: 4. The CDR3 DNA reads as TGTGCCAGCAGTTACTCAACAGGGGGCCGGACTGAAGCTTTCTTT. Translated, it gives CASSYSTGGRTEAFF.

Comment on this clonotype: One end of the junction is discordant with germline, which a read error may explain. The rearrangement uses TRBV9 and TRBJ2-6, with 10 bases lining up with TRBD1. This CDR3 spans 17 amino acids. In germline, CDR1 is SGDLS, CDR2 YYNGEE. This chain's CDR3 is CAGSVGTGVAGANVLTF. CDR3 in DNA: TGTGCCGGCAGCGTAGGGACAGGGGTCGCTGGGGCCAACGTCCTGACTTTC. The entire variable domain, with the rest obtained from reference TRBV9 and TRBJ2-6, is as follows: DSGVTQTPKHLITATGQRVTLRCSPRSGDLSVYWYQQSLDQGLQFLIQYYNGEERAKGNILERFSAQQFPDLHSELNLSSLELGDSALYFCAGSVGTGVAGANVLTFGAGSRLTVL.

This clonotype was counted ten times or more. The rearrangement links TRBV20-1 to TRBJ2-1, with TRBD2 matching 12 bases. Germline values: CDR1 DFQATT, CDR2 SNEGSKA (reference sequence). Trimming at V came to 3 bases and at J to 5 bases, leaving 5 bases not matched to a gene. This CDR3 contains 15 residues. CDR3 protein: CSASSTSGGNNEQFF. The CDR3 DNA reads TGCAGTGCTAGTTCGACTAGCGGGGGAAACAATGAGCAGTTCTTC.

The CDR3 protein is CASSLARATQETQYF. The CDR3 DNA sequence: TGCGCCAGCAGCTTGGCCAGGGCTACCCAAGAGACCCAGTACTTC. This chain uses TRBV5-1 with TRBJ2-5, with a tentative D call TRBD1 (5 bases). The CDR3 is 15 residues long. Trimming cost V 0 bases and J 1 base, with 10 bases left between them. Looked up from germline, CDR1 is SGHRS and CDR2 is YFSETQ. The variable domain in full, with the rest retrieved from reference TRBV5-1 and TRBJ2-5, is KAGVTQTPRYLIKTRGQQVTLSCSPISGHRSVSWYQQTPGQGLQFLFEYFSETQRNKGNFPGRFSGRQFSNSRSEMNVSTLELGDSALYLCASSLARATQETQYFGPGTRLLVL.

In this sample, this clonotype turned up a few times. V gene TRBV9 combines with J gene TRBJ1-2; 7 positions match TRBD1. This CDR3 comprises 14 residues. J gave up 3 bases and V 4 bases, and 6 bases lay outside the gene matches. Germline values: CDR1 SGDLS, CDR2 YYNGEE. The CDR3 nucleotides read TGTGCCAGCAGCTCTCCTCAGGGGGACTATGGCTACACCTTC. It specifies CASSSPQGDYGYTF. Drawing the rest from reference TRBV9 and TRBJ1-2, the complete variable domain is DSGVTQTPKHLITATGQRVTLRCSPRSGDLSVYWYQQSLDQGLQFLIQYYNGEERAKGNILERFSAQQFPDLHSELNLSSLELGDSALYFCASSSPQGDYGYTFGSGTRLTVV.

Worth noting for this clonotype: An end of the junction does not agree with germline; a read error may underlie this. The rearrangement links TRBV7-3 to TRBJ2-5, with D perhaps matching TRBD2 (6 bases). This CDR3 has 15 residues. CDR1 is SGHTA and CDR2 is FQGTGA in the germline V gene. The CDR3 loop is CVSSPQARGVETQYF. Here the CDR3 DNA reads TGTGTCAGCAGCCCACAGGCGCGGGGTGTGGAGACCCAGTACTTC.

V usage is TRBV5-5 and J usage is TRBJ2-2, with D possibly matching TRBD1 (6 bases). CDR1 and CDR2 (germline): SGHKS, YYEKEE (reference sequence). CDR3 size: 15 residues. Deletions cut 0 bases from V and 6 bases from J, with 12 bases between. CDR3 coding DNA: TGTGCCAGCAGCTTGGCGTCAGGGGTGGCCGGGGAGCTGTTTTTT. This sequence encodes CASSLASGVAGELFF.

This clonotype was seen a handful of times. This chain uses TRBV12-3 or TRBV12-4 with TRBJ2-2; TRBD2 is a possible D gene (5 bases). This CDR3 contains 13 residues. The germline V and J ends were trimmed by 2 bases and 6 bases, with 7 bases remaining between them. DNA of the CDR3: TGTGCCAGCAGTTTAAATAGCGCCGGGGAGCTGTTTTTT. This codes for CASSLNSAGELFF.

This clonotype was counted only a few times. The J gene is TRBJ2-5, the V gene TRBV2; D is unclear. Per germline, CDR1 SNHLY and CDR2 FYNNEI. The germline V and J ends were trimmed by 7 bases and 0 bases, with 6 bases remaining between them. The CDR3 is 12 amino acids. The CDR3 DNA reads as TGTGCCAGCAATGGGTACCAAGAGACCCAGTACTTC. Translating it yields CASNGYQETQYF.

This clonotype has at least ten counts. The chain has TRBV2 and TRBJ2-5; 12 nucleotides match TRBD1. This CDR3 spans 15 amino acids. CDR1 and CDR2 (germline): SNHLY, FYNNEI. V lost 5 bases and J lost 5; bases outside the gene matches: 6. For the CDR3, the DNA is TGTGCCAGCAGTCCGGGACAGGGGGCTTGGGAGACCCAGTACTTC. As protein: CASSPGQGAWETQYF. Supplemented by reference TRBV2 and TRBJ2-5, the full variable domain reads EPEVTQTPSHQVTQMGQEVILRCVPISNHLYFYWYRQILGQKVEFLVSFYNNEISEKSEIFDDQFSVERPDGSNFTLKIRSTKLEDSAMYFCASSPGQGAWETQYFGPGTRLLVL.

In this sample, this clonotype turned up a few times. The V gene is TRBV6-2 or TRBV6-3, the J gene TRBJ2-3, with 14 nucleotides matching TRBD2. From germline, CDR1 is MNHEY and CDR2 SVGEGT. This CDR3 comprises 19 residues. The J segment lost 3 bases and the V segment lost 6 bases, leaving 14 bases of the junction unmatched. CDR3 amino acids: CASSYLTSGLAGATDTQYF. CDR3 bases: TGTGCCAGCAGCTATCTTACTTCGGGACTAGCGGGGGCAACAGATACGCAGTATTTT.

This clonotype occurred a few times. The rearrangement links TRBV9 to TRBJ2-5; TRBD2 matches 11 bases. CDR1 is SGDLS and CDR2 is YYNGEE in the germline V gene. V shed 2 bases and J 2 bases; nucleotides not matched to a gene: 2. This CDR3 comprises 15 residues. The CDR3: CASSVSGGGQETQYF. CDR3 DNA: TGTGCCAGCAGCGTTAGCGGGGGGGGACAAGAGACCCAGTACTTC. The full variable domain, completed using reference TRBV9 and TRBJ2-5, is DSGVTQTPKHLITATGQRVTLRCSPRSGDLSVYWYQQSLDQGLQFLIQYYNGEERAKGNILERFSAQQFPDLHSELNLSSLELGDSALYFCASSVSGGGQETQYFGPGTRLLVL.